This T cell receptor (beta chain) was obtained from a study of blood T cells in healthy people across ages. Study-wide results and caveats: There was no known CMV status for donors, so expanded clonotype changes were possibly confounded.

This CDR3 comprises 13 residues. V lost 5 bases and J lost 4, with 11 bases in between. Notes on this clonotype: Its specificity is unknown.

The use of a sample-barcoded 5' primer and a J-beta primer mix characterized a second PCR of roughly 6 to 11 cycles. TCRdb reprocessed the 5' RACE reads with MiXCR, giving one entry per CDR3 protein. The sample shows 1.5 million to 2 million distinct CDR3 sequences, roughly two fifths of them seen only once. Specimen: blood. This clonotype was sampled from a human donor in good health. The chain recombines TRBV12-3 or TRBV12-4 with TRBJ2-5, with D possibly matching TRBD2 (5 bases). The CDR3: CASSAFGGETQYF. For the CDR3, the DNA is TGTGCCAGCAGTGCGTTCGGAGGAGAGACCCAGTACTTC.